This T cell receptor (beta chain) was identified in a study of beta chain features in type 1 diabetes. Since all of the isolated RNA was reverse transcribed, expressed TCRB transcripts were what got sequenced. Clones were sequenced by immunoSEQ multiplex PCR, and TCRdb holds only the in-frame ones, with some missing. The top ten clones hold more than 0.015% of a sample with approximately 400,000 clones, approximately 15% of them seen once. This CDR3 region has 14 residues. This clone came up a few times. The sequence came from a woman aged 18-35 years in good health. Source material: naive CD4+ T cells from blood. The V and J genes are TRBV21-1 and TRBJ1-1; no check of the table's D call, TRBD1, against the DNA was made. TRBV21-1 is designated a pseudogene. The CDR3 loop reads CASSFGEGGTEAFF. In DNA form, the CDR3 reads TGTGCCAGCAGCTTCGGGGAAGGGGGCACTGAAGCTTTCTTT.